These T cell receptor beta chains were read from a single sample in a study of cytomegalovirus exposure and HLA in healthy donors. The repertoire was sequenced with immunoSEQ multiplex PCR; TCRdb's copy has only in-frame clones and lacks some. The repertoire holds some 150,000 clones, with around nine tenths as singletons. The sample consisted of PBMCs. Receptor source: a man between 18 and 29 years old in good health and CMV-seropositive. The CDR3 runs from the conserved cysteine through the conserved F or W. A D gene is named only where the DNA matches it firmly. The size field is filled for only some rows; it gives once, few, many or a size class.

J | V | D | size | DNA | CDR3
TRBJ2-7 | TRBV7-2 | - | - | TGTGCCAGCAGCGAACTAGCCGGAGCCCGGTCCTACGAGCAGTACTTC | CASSELAGARSYEQYF
TRBJ2-1 | TRBV9 | - | - | TGTGCCAGCAGCGTAGTTGGTAGCGGTTCCTACAATGAGCAGTTCTTC | CASSVVGSGSYNEQFF
TRBJ2-7 | TRBV6-5 | - | - | TGTGCCAGCAGTCCGGGGGTAGAGCTATACGAGCAGTACTTC | CASSPGVELYEQYF
TRBJ2-1 | TRBV7-6 | TRBD2 | - | TGTGCCAGCAGCTTAGTGGCTAGCGGGGGTTGGAATGAGCAGTTCTTC | CASSLVASGGWNEQFF
TRBJ2-7 | TRBV19 | TRBD2 | - | TGTGCCAGTAGTACCTTGGGACTAGCGGGACCAGGGGAACCCTACGAGCAGTACTTC | CASSTLGLAGPGEPYEQYF
TRBJ1-2 | TRBV18 | - | - | TGTGCCAGCTCACCACCTAGTAACTATGGCTACACCTTC | CASSPPSNYGYTF
TRBJ2-1 | TRBV9 | - | - | TGTGCCAGCAGCGACCCGGGGGGCCCATACAATGAGCAGTTCTTC | CASSDPGGPYNEQFF
TRBJ2-2 | TRBV27 | - | - | TGTGCCAGCAGTTTACCCCTGCGGCGGACCGGGGAGCTGTTTTTT | CASSLPLRRTGELFF
TRBJ1-2 | TRBV9 | - | once | TGTGCCAGCAGCTCCCGATGGGACACCAACTATGGCTACACCTTC | CASSSRWDTNYGYTF
TRBJ1-5 | TRBV5-1 | - | - | TGCGCCAGCAGCTTGCAGGGTATCCCCCATCAGCCCCAGCATTTT | CASSLQGIPHQPQHF
TRBJ2-7 | TRBV28 | TRBD1 | - | TGTGCCAGCAGTTTTAGGGACAGGGGTGACGAGCAGTACTTC | CASSFRDRGDEQYF
TRBJ1-2 | TRBV5-1 | TRBD1 | - | TGCGCCAGCAGACGAACAGGACAGGGAAGGAACTATGGCTACACCTTC | CASRRTGQGRNYGYTF
TRBJ2-1 | TRBV5-1 | TRBD2 | - | TGCGCCAGCAGCTTGGAACTAGCGGGCGAGCAGTTCTTC | CASSLELAGEQFF
TRBJ2-6 | TRBV4-3 | - | - | TGCGCCAGCAGCCAAGCTCAGTTAACCCGCAACGTCCTGACTTTC | CASSQAQLTRNVLTF
TRBJ2-7 | TRBV7-2 | - | few | TGTGCCAGCAGCTTAGTTGCGAACTCCTACGAGCAGTACTTC | CASSLVANSYEQYF
TRBJ2-7 | TRBV27 | - | - | TGTGCCAGCAGTCTAAGACAGGTATTAACCTACGAGCAGTACTTC | CASSLRQVLTYEQYF
TRBJ1-1 | TRBV7-9 | - | - | TGTGCCAGCAGCTTACAGGGCCCTGAAGCTTTCTTT | CASSLQGPEAFF
TRBJ1-5 | TRBV28 | TRBD1 | - | TGTGCCGGACAGGGGGCGAGCAGCAATCAGCCCCAGCATTTT | CAGQGASSNQPQHF
TRBJ2-7 | TRBV19 | - | - | TGTGCCAGTAGTATGTCCGTTTCCTACGAGCAGTACTTC | CASSMSVSYEQYF
TRBJ2-4 | TRBV6-4 | TRBD1 | - | TGTGCCAGCAGTGACTCATCAGGGGGTGGCAAAAACATTCAGTACTTC | CASSDSSGGGKNIQYF
TRBJ2-2 | TRBV10-3 | TRBD1 | - | TGTGCCATCAGTGAAAGAGGACAGGGGAATGTCGGGGAGCTGTTTTTT | CAISERGQGNVGELFF
TRBJ2-1 | TRBV29-1 | - | - | TGCAGCGTCCTACCTGAGGGCTCCTACAATGAGCAGTTCTTC | CSVLPEGSYNEQFF
TRBJ1-2 | TRBV28 | TRBD1 | few | TGTGCCAGCAGTTTGATTACCGGGACAGCAAAAAGGGGTGGCTACACCTTC | CASSLITGTAKRGGYTF
TRBJ2-7 | TRBV13 | TRBD2 | - | TGTGCCAGCAGCTTCGGTCCCAGGACTAGCGGGACCTACGAGCAGTACTTC | CASSFGPRTSGTYEQYF
TRBJ2-7 | TRBV9 | TRBD1 | - | TGTGCCAGCAGCTCGAGACAGGGGTACGAGCAGTACTTC | CASSSRQGYEQYF
TRBJ2-3 | TRBV4-1 | TRBD2 | - | TGCGCCAGCAGCCAAGGCAGCGGGGGGCTCACAGATACGCAGTATTTT | CASSQGSGGLTDTQYF